This T cell receptor beta chain was sequenced for a study of T cell repertoires in cytomegalovirus infection. Across the study: Matching HLA type, along with CMV infection, was indicated by public TCR beta signatures. Study observations and caveats: Across the ex vivo response, the dominant clonotypes were HLA-C-restricted CMV-specific TCR beta clonotypes. Accumulated public TCR beta family frequency recognized individuals carrying CMV together with the relevant HLA.

As for this clonotype: Its antigen is as yet unknown.

Losses at the gene ends were 4 bases for V and 1 base for J; bases not matched to a gene: 9. The CDR3 totals 17 residues. Germline V CDR1 and CDR2: SGDLS, YYNGEE. TCRdb re-called the reads through MiXCR, storing one row per CDR3 protein. Altogether about 230,000 distinct CDR3 sequences are present, roughly 22% being singletons, with the ten largest covering 18%. This chain links TRBV9 with TRBJ1-1, with 11 bases matching TRBD1. The receptor's source is a human donor in good health (CMV status not recorded). Some clones in this sample may be carry-over from other donors' samples. Sample: CD8+ T cells from PBMCs. The CDR3 loop is CASSTGQGAKPNTEAFF. The CDR3 DNA sequence: TGTGCCAGCAGCACTGGACAGGGGGCGAAACCGAACACTGAAGCTTTCTTT.